This is a list of T cell receptor beta chains from one sample in a study of T cell repertoires in cytomegalovirus infection. No antigen is known for these receptors. TCRdb re-called the reads with MiXCR, one entry per CDR3 protein. The profile shows approximately 590,000 distinct CDR3 sequences, almost 40% of them singletons. The input for sequencing was cultured PBMCs, taken from culture after CMV antigen stimulation. These receptors were taken from a human donor in good health (CMV status not recorded). Some clones in this sample may be carry-over from other donors' samples. The CDR3 runs from the conserved cysteine through the conserved F or W. The D gene is left open where the match is weak. Clone size, where shown, is once, few, many, or a class for clones that have expanded.

cdr3_length,j_call,clone_size,v_call,d_call,cdr3_nt,cdr3_aa
15,TRBJ2-1,many,TRBV7-2,TRBD2,TGTGCCAGCAGCTTAGGAGGTAGCGGGAGATATGAGCAGTTCTTC,CASSLGGSGRYEQFF
16,TRBJ2-1,-,TRBV7-6,-,TGTGCCAGCAGCTTATTCTCGGCAACTACCTACAATGAGCAGTTCTTC,CASSLFSATTYNEQFF
13,TRBJ2-3,-,TRBV10-3,-,TGTGCCATCATGGGGCGGATCACAGATACGCAGTATTTT,CAIMGRITDTQYF
15,TRBJ2-2,-,TRBV5-1,-,TGCGCCAGCGTCGACACCGGGACGAACACCGGGGAGCTGTTTTTT,CASVDTGTNTGELFF
14,TRBJ2-4,few,TRBV7-2,-,TGTGCCAGCAGCCAAGAGCGGGCCAAAAACATTCAGTACTTC,CASSQERAKNIQYF
13,TRBJ2-7,-,TRBV6-2/TRBV6-3,-,TGTGCCAGCAGTTACTCGCAAAACTACGAGCAGTACTTC,CASSYSQNYEQYF
17,TRBJ2-1,few,TRBV27,TRBD2,TGTGCCAGCAGTTTAACCGGGACTAGGGGGTCTACAAATGAGCAGTTCTTC,CASSLTGTRGSTNEQFF
16,TRBJ2-7,-,TRBV4-1,-,TGCGCCAGCAGCCAAGAAAAGGGCGCAATGCCCTACGAGCAGTACTTC,CASSQEKGAMPYEQYF
13,TRBJ1-1,-,TRBV6-1,-,TGTGCCAGCAGGGATAGATGGAACACTGAAGCTTTCTTT,CASRDRWNTEAFF
16,TRBJ1-1,once,TRBV27,-,TGTGCCAGCAGACGTATGGGGGGGAGCACAGTGGGTCGAGGTTTCTTT,CASRRMGGSTVGRGFF
12,TRBJ1-3,-,TRBV12-3/TRBV12-4,TRBD1,TGTGCCAGCACCCGGACAGGGAACACCATATATTTT,CASTRTGNTIYF
15,TRBJ2-3,-,TRBV11-2,-,TGTGCCAGCAGCCTAGGGATGTTCGACACAGATACGCAGTATTTT,CASSLGMFDTDTQYF
13,TRBJ1-5,few,TRBV12-3/TRBV12-4,TRBD1,TGTGCCAGCAGTTTAGGGGACAGGCAGCCCCAGCATTTT,CASSLGDRQPQHF
12,TRBJ2-7,-,TRBV6-6,-,TGTGCCAGCAGTGAGGGGATCTACGAGCAGTACTTC,CASSEGIYEQYF
12,TRBJ1-5,-,TRBV11-2,-,TGTGCCAGCAGCTCCAACGGACAGCCCCAGCATTTT,CASSSNGQPQHF
14,TRBJ2-1,-,TRBV7-6,TRBD2,TGTGTCAGCAGCTTAGGACAGCGGGGGAATGAGCAGTTCTTC,CVSSLGQRGNEQFF
13,TRBJ2-7,-,TRBV20-1,-,TGCAGTGCCCCGATACCAGGGTTGCGTGAGCAGTACTTC,CSAPIPGLREQYF
14,TRBJ2-3,-,TRBV2,-,TGTGCCAGCAGAGAACAGGCTACCACAGATACGCAGTATTTT,CASREQATTDTQYF
16,TRBJ2-1,-,TRBV12-3/TRBV12-4,-,TGTGCCAGCAGTTTGGGGATGGGTGGCTCCTACAATGAGCAGTTCTTC,CASSLGMGGSYNEQFF
13,TRBJ1-1,few,TRBV19,TRBD1,TGTGCCAGTCGCCGGGACAGGTTCACTGAAGCTTTCTTT,CASRRDRFTEAFF
10,TRBJ1-2,many,TRBV7-8,-,TGTGCCAGCAGCCGTTATGGCTACACCTTC,CASSRYGYTF
14,TRBJ1-2,few,TRBV10-3,-,TGTGCCATCAGTGAGCACAGGGACAACTATGGCTACACCTTC,CAISEHRDNYGYTF
13,TRBJ1-1,-,TRBV29-1,-,TGCAGCGTCCGCATCCAGGGGAGCACTGAAGCTTTCTTT,CSVRIQGSTEAFF
18,TRBJ2-1,-,TRBV7-2,TRBD2,TGTGCCAGCAGCTTAGGTGTCCGCGGGAGGGCCCTTCGAAATGAGCAGTTCTTC,CASSLGVRGRALRNEQFF
14,TRBJ2-7,-,TRBV18,TRBD2,TGTGCCAGCTCACCAACTAGCGGCCCCTACGAGCAGTACTTC,CASSPTSGPYEQYF
17,TRBJ1-2,few,TRBV10-3,-,TGTGCCATCAGTGACTCCTTTGGGCTCAGCTCTAACTATGGCTACACCTTC,CAISDSFGLSSNYGYTF
13,TRBJ2-2,-,TRBV6-5,-,TGTGCCAGCAGGACGGGGGTCACCGGGGAGCTGTTTTTT,CASRTGVTGELFF
15,TRBJ2-7,-,TRBV4-1,-,TGCGCCAGCAGCCAGGCTTCGGACAGAACCTACGAGCAGTACTTC,CASSQASDRTYEQYF
17,TRBJ2-3,few,TRBV12-3/TRBV12-4,TRBD2,TGTGCCAGCAGTTTAGCGCGGCTAGCGGGGAACACAGATACGCAGTATTTT,CASSLARLAGNTDTQYF
12,TRBJ2-1,-,TRBV11-2,-,TGTGCCAGCTCGACGGAATCTAATGAGCAGTTCTTC,CASSTESNEQFF
15,TRBJ2-5,-,TRBV19,TRBD2,TGTGCCAGTAGCCCCGAGCTAGCGGGAGTTGAGACCCAGTACTTC,CASSPELAGVETQYF
15,TRBJ2-2,few,TRBV12-3/TRBV12-4,-,TGTGCCAGCAGCCCGGACAGTTCGAACACCGGGGAGCTGTTTTTT,CASSPDSSNTGELFF
13,TRBJ1-5,many,TRBV7-2,-,TGTGCCAGCAGCCCGCAGGGGAGGCAGCCCCAGCATTTT,CASSPQGRQPQHF
13,TRBJ2-7,-,TRBV7-6,-,TGTGCCAGCAGCTTCCGGCCTGCCTACGAGCAGTACTTC,CASSFRPAYEQYF
15,TRBJ2-7,few,TRBV7-2,-,TGTGCCAGCAGCTCAGGCGGGGCCCGATTCTACGAGCAGTACTTC,CASSSGGARFYEQYF
13,TRBJ2-3,few,TRBV6-1,-,TGTGCCAGCAGTGGGGAGAGGACAGATACGCAGTATTTT,CASSGERTDTQYF
11,TRBJ2-7,-,TRBV12-3/TRBV12-4,-,TGTGCCAGCAGCCCCGGCGGGGCACCGGACTTC,CASSPGGAPDF
13,TRBJ1-1,-,TRBV5-1,-,TGCGCCAGCCGGCGGGGGGGCCCGGCTGAAGCTTTCTTT,CASRRGGPAEAFF
16,TRBJ2-2,-,TRBV30,-,TGTGCCTGGAGTTTCGGGGTAGGAATCGGGGACGGGGAGCTGTTTTTT,CAWSFGVGIGDGELFF
16,TRBJ2-3,-,TRBV7-2,TRBD2,TGTGCCAGCAGCTTATGGGCGGGAGTGGGGTCAGATACGCAGTATTTT,CASSLWAGVGSDTQYF
13,TRBJ2-3,-,TRBV28,-,TGTGCCAGCAGTTTCCGGACCCCAGATACGCAGTATTTT,CASSFRTPDTQYF
15,TRBJ2-7,-,TRBV6-2/TRBV6-3,TRBD1,TGTGCCAGCAGACGGACAGGGAGAGGCTCCTACGAGCAGTACTTC,CASRRTGRGSYEQYF
13,TRBJ2-5,-,TRBV28,TRBD2,TGTGCCAGCAGCTGGACTAGTGGGGAGACCCAGTACTTC,CASSWTSGETQYF
14,TRBJ2-7,few,TRBV12-3/TRBV12-4,TRBD1,TGTGCCAGCAGTTTCAGGGGGCGGGAACACGAGCAGTACTTC,CASSFRGREHEQYF
13,TRBJ1-5,-,TRBV20-1,-,TGCAGTGCTAGGGGCCTCGAAGGCCTCTCCCAGCATTTT,CSARGLEGLSQHF
15,TRBJ2-3,-,TRBV5-6,TRBD2,TGTGCCAGCAGCCATAGCGGGGGAAACACAGATACGCAGTATTTT,CASSHSGGNTDTQYF
13,TRBJ1-2,-,TRBV10-3,-,TGTGCCATCAGTGAGTCCCTGGACCACGGCTACACCTTC,CAISESLDHGYTF
17,TRBJ2-5,-,TRBV19,TRBD2,TGTGCCAGTAGTATTCTAGGGCTAGCGGGGGAGCAAGAGACCCAGTACTTC,CASSILGLAGEQETQYF
16,TRBJ2-7,-,TRBV5-6,-,TGTGCCAGCAGCTTCTATCCGGGTCGGGGAGCCTACGAGCAGTACTTC,CASSFYPGRGAYEQYF
17,TRBJ2-4,-,TRBV3-1,TRBD1,TGTGCCAGCAGCCGGGAACGGGACAGATTAGCCAAAAACATTCAGTACTTC,CASSRERDRLAKNIQYF
18,TRBJ2-5,-,TRBV4-1,-,TGCGCCAGCAGCCCACTTGGTCAGGGTGGCCCCAAAGGAGAGACCCAGTACTTC,CASSPLGQGGPKGETQYF
13,TRBJ1-1,-,TRBV20-1,-,TGCAGTGCCCGCCGTGGGGGCAACACTGAAGCTTTCTTT,CSARRGGNTEAFF
16,TRBJ1-5,-,TRBV7-9,-,TGTGCCAGCAGCTCAATTTCAGGGGCGTATAATCAGCCCCAGCATTTT,CASSSISGAYNQPQHF